Presented here are 30 T cell receptor beta chains from one specimen sequenced in a study of shared clonotypes between healthy human individuals. Measured with immunoSEQ multiplex PCR; TCRdb has only the in-frame clones, and not every one. The table includes approximately 2.1 million clones, 80% to 95% detected once. Sequencing used naive CD4+ T cells from PBMCs. The subset here: CD45RA+ positively selected. The receptors come from a young man in good health. Some clones in this sample may be carry-over from other donors' samples.

The chain carries TRBV19 and TRBJ2-3, with 11 bases matching TRBD2. Germline V gene data show CDR1 as LNHDA and CDR2 as SQIVND (reference sequence). CDR3 length: 16 residues. J gave up 1 base and V 4 bases, and 4 bases lay outside the gene matches. In nucleotides, the CDR3 is TGTGCCAGTAGTACAGAGGGACTAGCGGGCACAGATACGCAGTATTTT. Protein sequence: CASSTEGLAGTDTQYF.

The chain links TRBV18 to TRBJ2-7, with 9 bases fitting TRBD2. The CDR3 sequence is 17 residues long. The germline V gene has CDR1 KGHSH and CDR2 LQKENI. Trimming took 3 bases from V and 0 from J; bases not matched to a gene: 9. This CDR3 is CASSPGVAGVGSYEQYF. Here the CDR3 DNA reads TGTGCCAGCTCACCGGGCGTAGCGGGAGTAGGCTCCTACGAGCAGTACTTC.

The V call is TRBV11-3, the J call TRBJ2-2, with a possible D match to TRBD2 (5 bases). Germline-derived CDR1 and CDR2 are SGHNT and YENEEA. Trimming shortened V by 0 bases and J by 4 bases, and 6 bases separated the two germline ends. The CDR3 has 14 residues. CDR3 nucleotides: TGTGCCAGCAGCTTAGAGGGGAGCACCGGGGAGCTGTTTTTT. Its translation: CASSLEGSTGELFF.

The chain links TRBV7-9 to TRBJ1-1; a weak D match, TRBD1 (5 bases). The germline gives CDR1 SEHNR, CDR2 FQNEAQ (reference sequence). Deletions cut 11 bases from V and 1 base from J, with 17 bases between. The CDR3 is 14 amino acids. Here the CDR3 DNA reads TGTGCCCTCGGGGGTGGACGAGGGAACACTGAAGCTTTCTTT. It encodes CALGGGRGNTEAFF.

The rearrangement joins TRBV2 to TRBJ1-2; the D is unclear. This CDR3 contains 12 residues. V dropped 6 bases and J dropped 6 bases, with 11 bases sitting between them. CDR1 and CDR2 (germline): SNHLY, FYNNEI. CDR3 region: CASSDYYNGYTF. The CDR3, as DNA: TGTGCCAGCAGCGATTACTACAATGGCTACACCTTC.

The genes are TRBV28 and TRBJ2-7; D gene unclear. The CDR3 spans 11 residues. CDR1 and CDR2 from the germline V gene are MDHEN and SYDVKM. The V and J ends lost 6 bases and 4 bases respectively, with 7 bases between them. CDR3 sequence (DNA): TGTGCCAGCAGCGGGCGGTACGAGCAGTACTTC. Translating it yields CASSGRYEQYF.

The chain links TRBV27 to TRBJ2-3; 10 bases align to TRBD2. The germline V gene encodes CDR1 MNHEY and CDR2 SMNVEV (reference sequence). Trimming at V came to 6 bases and at J to 2 bases, leaving 5 bases not matched to a gene. The CDR3 totals 15 residues. CDR3 DNA sequence: TGTGCCAGCAGCCCAGGGACTAGCGACACAGATACGCAGTATTTT. As protein: CASSPGTSDTDTQYF.

This clone is a singleton in its sample. The chain is built from TRBV9 and TRBJ2-2, with D unclear. The germline V and J ends were trimmed by 0 bases and 5 bases, with 8 bases remaining between them. Germline loops: CDR1 SGDLS, CDR2 YYNGEE. The CDR3 extends over 14 amino acids. In nucleotides, the CDR3 is TGTGCCAGCAGCGTAGACCAGGTTACCGGGGAGCTGTTTTTT. This encodes CASSVDQVTGELFF.

V is TRBV5-1 and J is TRBJ2-3; D might be TRBD2 (6 bases). Trimming took 4 bases from V and 5 from J, leaving 14 bases between them. This CDR3 contains 14 residues. The germline V gene has CDR1 SGHRS and CDR2 YFSETQ. The CDR3 DNA reads as TGCGCCAGCAGCCCCCAGAGGCGGGAAGATACGCAGTATTTT. Translated, it gives CASSPQRREDTQYF. Full variable domain (outside the CDR3, taken from reference TRBV5-1 and TRBJ2-3): KAGVTQTPRYLIKTRGQQVTLSCSPISGHRSVSWYQQTPGQGLQFLFEYFSETQRNKGNFPGRFSGRQFSNSRSEMNVSTLELGDSALYLCASSPQRREDTQYFGPGTRLTVL.

This clone occurred once. The chain uses TRBV5-1 and TRBJ1-1; D is unresolved. The germline V gene has CDR1 SGHRS and CDR2 YFSETQ. V lost 1 base to trimming and J lost 7 bases, with 8 bases between them. CDR3 length: 12 residues. For the CDR3, the DNA is TGCGCCAGCAGCTTGTCGGGAAATGAAGCTTTCTTT. Residues: CASSLSGNEAFF.

The gene calls are TRBV6-6 and TRBJ2-3; possible D gene TRBD2, 5 bases. The CDR3 is made up of 11 amino acids. Germline V gene lookup returns CDR1 MNHNY and CDR2 SVGAGI (reference sequence). Trimming shortened V by 6 bases and J by 5 bases, and 6 bases separated the two germline ends. The CDR3 loop reads CASREVDTQYF. Written as DNA, the CDR3 is TGTGCCAGCAGGGAGGTAGATACGCAGTATTTT.

The chain uses TRBV5-1 and TRBJ1-1; tentative D call: TRBD1 (6 bases). This CDR3 is 13 amino acids long. The V end lost 2 bases, the J end lost 6 bases, and 11 bases lay between the germline ends. Germline V CDR1 and CDR2: SGHRS, YFSETQ. This CDR3 is CASSLTGRSEAFF. The DNA of the CDR3 is TGCGCCAGCAGCTTAACAGGGAGGTCTGAAGCTTTCTTT.

This clone occurred once. This chain's CDR3 is CASSERDSSYNSPLHF. CDR3 nucleotides: TGTGCCAGCAGTGAAAGGGACAGCTCCTATAATTCACCCCTCCACTTT. The chain has TRBV2 and TRBJ1-6, with 7 bases identical to TRBD1. The CDR3 spans 16 residues. The ends lost 2 bases at V and 0 bases at J; junction bases unmatched: 1. CDR1 SNHLY and CDR2 FYNNEI come from the germline V gene.

To note about this clone: This specimen includes other DNA sequences encoding the same CDR3. V is TRBV5-1 and J is TRBJ1-5, with D possibly matching TRBD1 (5 bases). The CDR3 extends over 14 amino acids. Trimming stripped 3 bases from V and 7 bases from J, with 14 bases between. Looked up from germline, CDR1 is SGHRS and CDR2 is YFSETQ. CDR3 sequence: CASSSTGGEQPQHF. As DNA, the CDR3 is TGCGCCAGCAGCTCCACCGGGGGAGAGCAGCCCCAGCATTTT.

The chain links TRBV27 to TRBJ2-4; TRBD2 is a possible D gene (6 bases). The CDR3 is made up of 12 amino acids. Germline CDR1 MNHEY, CDR2 SMNVEV (reference sequence). Deletions cut 8 bases from V and 8 bases from J, with 13 bases between. The CDR3 bases are TGTGCCAGCGGGTCTGGAGGGGACATTCAGTACTTC. It encodes CASGSGGDIQYF.

DNA of the CDR3: TGTGCCAGCAGTGTCCTGCCCCCTAGGGCTGAAGCTTTCTTT. Translation gives CASSVLPPRAEAFF. The chain employs TRBV28 and TRBJ1-1, with unresolved D. Trimming pared 5 bases from V and 6 bases from J, leaving 16 bases between. CDR1 is MDHEN, CDR2 SYDVKM, per germline. This CDR3 comprises 14 residues.

Points on this clone: The sample contains more than one DNA sequence encoding this CDR3. V and J are TRBV5-1 and TRBJ2-5, with D unclear. From germline, CDR1 is SGHRS and CDR2 YFSETQ. The V and J ends lost 0 bases and 4 bases respectively, with 10 bases between them. The length of the CDR3 is 14 residues. CDR3 sequence: CASSLAGSGETQYF. CDR3 DNA sequence: TGCGCCAGCAGCTTGGCCGGGTCGGGAGAGACCCAGTACTTC.

The rearrangement links TRBV28 to TRBJ2-7, with TRBD1 matching 10 bases. The CDR3 has 15 amino acids. Germline V gene lookup returns CDR1 MDHEN and CDR2 SYDVKM. Trimming removed 8 bases from V and 2 bases from J; junction bases left unmatched: 9. Here the CDR3 DNA reads TGTGCCAGCGTATCCTGGGACAGGGGAACCTACGAGCAGTACTTC. Translation: CASVSWDRGTYEQYF.

The chain recombines TRBV9 with TRBJ1-4; TRBD1 is a possible D gene (6 bases). Germline values: CDR1 SGDLS, CDR2 YYNGEE. V lost 7 bases, J lost 7 bases, and 23 bases lay in between. The CDR3 length is 16 residues. As DNA, the CDR3 is TGTGCCAGCGCCCCCGGGGGCGCCCTGAGCAGTGAAAAACTGTTTTTT. Translating it yields CASAPGGALSSEKLFF.

V gene TRBV5-1 combines with J gene TRBJ1-4, with TRBD1 identical over 9 bases. V trimming: 4 bases; J trimming: 4 bases; junction bases outside the gene matches: 8. The CDR3 spans 16 residues. From germline, CDR1 is SGHRS and CDR2 YFSETQ. As DNA, the CDR3 is TGCGCCAGCAGCGTACCAACGGGACAGGGTAATGAAAAACTGTTTTTT. Residues: CASSVPTGQGNEKLFF. The entire variable domain, with the rest obtained from reference TRBV5-1 and TRBJ1-4, is as follows: KAGVTQTPRYLIKTRGQQVTLSCSPISGHRSVSWYQQTPGQGLQFLFEYFSETQRNKGNFPGRFSGRQFSNSRSEMNVSTLELGDSALYLCASSVPTGQGNEKLFFGSGTQLSVL.

The CDR3 nucleotides read TGTGCCAGCAGCCCGACTAGCGCCAAAAACATTCAGTACTTC. Its translation: CASSPTSAKNIQYF. The chain uses TRBV7-2 and TRBJ2-4, with 7 positions matching TRBD2. The CDR3 covers 14 residues. Germline-derived CDR1 and CDR2 are SGHTA and FQGNSA. The junction had 2 bases not matched to a gene; V was cut back by 5 bases and J by 1 base. Full variable domain (missing parts from reference TRBV7-2 and TRBJ2-4): GAGVSQSPSNKVTEKGKDVELRCDPISGHTALYWYRQSLGQGLEFLIYFQGNSAPDKSGLPSDRFSAERTGGSVSTLTIQRTQQEDSAVYLCASSPTSAKNIQYFGAGTRLSVL.

The chain couples TRBV7-9 to TRBJ2-1; perhaps TRBD2 as D (6 bases). Germline V gives CDR1 SEHNR, CDR2 FQNEAQ (reference sequence). V gave up 5 bases and J gave up 2 bases, with 10 bases separating them. The CDR3 is 14 residues long. CDR3 sequence: CASSRLGPYNEQFF. The CDR3 DNA reads as TGTGCCAGCAGCCGACTAGGCCCCTACAATGAGCAGTTCTTC.

The CDR3 protein is CASTNSQISSTQYF. CDR3 nucleotides: TGTGCCAGCACCAATTCCCAGATCTCAAGTACGCAGTATTTT. V is TRBV5-4 and J is TRBJ2-3, with D unresolved. The CDR3 is 14 amino acids. V was cut by 6 bases and J by 8 bases, with 19 bases left in between. CDR1 is SGHNT, CDR2 YYREEE, per germline (reference sequence).

This clone was recorded once. The sample has other DNA sequences that encode this CDR3 too. The gene calls are TRBV29-1 and TRBJ2-1, with 10 bases matching TRBD2. The CDR3 runs to 14 residues. After removal of 3 bases from V and 4 bases from J, the junction contained 3 bases not matched to a gene. Germline V gene sequence: CDR1 SQVTM, CDR2 ANQGSEA. CDR3 sequence (DNA): TGCAGCGTTGATAGGACTAGCGGTTACAATGAGCAGTTCTTC. Amino acid sequence: CSVDRTSGYNEQFF.

In regard to this clone: No conserved phenylalanine or tryptophan ends this CDR3, so it is likely a read error. The limits of the CDR3 on the DNA are not certain, so only TCRdb's listed CDR3 is given. The genes are TRBV7-9 and TRBJ2-7; whether TRBD2, the table's D call, matches the DNA was not checked. The CDR3 sequence runs 14 residues, both termini included. The germline V gene has CDR1 SEHNR and CDR2 FQNEAQ (reference sequence). CDR3 amino acids: CASSLTGTSGSAVL.

The J gene is TRBJ2-3, the V gene TRBV23-1; the D call may be TRBD1 or TRBD2 (5 bases each). TRBV23-1 counts as an open reading frame of uncertain function. Between the trimmed V and J ends, which lost 0 bases and 5 bases, there was a span of 18 bases. This CDR3 has 17 residues. As DNA, the CDR3 is TGCGCCAGCAGTCAATCGGCTGGGACGGTGGTGGGAGATACGCAGTATTTT. Encoded protein: CASSQSAGTVVGDTQYF.

The chain is built from TRBV7-9 and TRBJ2-5; 12 bases match TRBD2. V lost 4 bases, J lost 4 bases, and 4 bases stayed unmatched. Germline-derived CDR1 and CDR2 are SEHNR and FQNEAQ (reference sequence). The CDR3 is made up of 15 amino acids. The CDR3 region is CASSSRLAGAETQYF. CDR3 nucleotides: TGTGCCAGCAGCTCAAGACTAGCGGGAGCAGAGACCCAGTACTTC.

The chain employs TRBV6-5 and TRBJ2-1, with 8 nucleotides matching TRBD2. There are 15 residues in the CDR3. The trim removed 4 bases at V and 7 bases at J, leaving 9 bases unmatched. The germline V gene encodes CDR1 MNHEY and CDR2 SVGAGI. The CDR3 loop is CASSLSGSSRNEQFF. The CDR3 DNA reads as TGTGCCAGCAGTTTAAGCGGGAGCTCGCGGAATGAGCAGTTCTTC.

This clone was seen only once. The J gene is TRBJ1-1, the V gene TRBV7-2; 9 nucleotides agree with TRBD1. This CDR3 has 16 amino acids. The junction had 7 bases not matched to a gene; V was cut back by 3 bases and J by 2 bases. CDR1 is SGHTA and CDR2 is FQGNSA in the germline V gene. The CDR3 DNA sequence: TGTGCCAGCAGCTTCCTCCCGGGACAGGGAAACACTGAAGCTTTCTTT. Residues: CASSFLPGQGNTEAFF.

This clone has only one observation. The V and J genes are TRBV5-1 and TRBJ1-1; TRBD1 might be the D (5 bases). The ends were cut back, 2 bases at V and 0 bases at J, with 26 bases in the middle. The CDR3 is 20 residues long. From germline, CDR1 is SGHRS and CDR2 YFSETQ. CDR3 protein: CASSFGTVQLGGWLNTEAFF. In DNA form, the CDR3 reads TGCGCCAGCAGCTTCGGTACCGTCCAATTGGGGGGTTGGTTGAACACTGAAGCTTTCTTT.